A selection of T cell receptor beta chains follows, all from one sample in a study of blood T cell repertoires in COVID-19. Some clones are missing from TCRdb's copy, which holds only in-frame ones; the method was immunoSEQ multiplex PCR. This table has roughly 180,000 clones, 85% appearing once. Source material: peripheral blood. Receptors originate from a woman in her fifties or sixties with COVID-19, enrolled during active disease. The CDR3 runs from the conserved cysteine through the conserved F or W. The order of the fields is D gene, J gene, V gene, clone size, CDR3 DNA, CDR3 protein. The D gene is left open where the match is weak. Rows give clone size only sometimes, using once, few, many, or a class for an expanded clone.

D gene: -
J gene: TRBJ1-1
V gene: TRBV5-4
clone size: -
CDR3 DNA: TGTGCCAGCAGCTTGGGGGGTGACAGACCAAAGAACACTGAAGCTTTCTTT
CDR3 protein: CASSLGGDRPKNTEAFF

D gene: -
J gene: TRBJ2-7
V gene: TRBV13
clone size: -
CDR3 DNA: TGTGCCAGCAGCCACCGGGACTCCCGCTACGAGCAGTACTTC
CDR3 protein: CASSHRDSRYEQYF

D gene: -
J gene: TRBJ2-1
V gene: TRBV25-1
clone size: -
CDR3 DNA: TGTGCCAGCAGAACAGGGATATACAATGAGCAGTTCTTC
CDR3 protein: CASRTGIYNEQFF

D gene: TRBD2
J gene: TRBJ2-7
V gene: TRBV7-2
clone size: once
CDR3 DNA: TGTGCCAGCAGCTTAGATAGCGGGGGACCATACGAGCAGTACTTC
CDR3 protein: CASSLDSGGPYEQYF

D gene: TRBD1
J gene: TRBJ1-1
V gene: TRBV11-3
clone size: -
CDR3 DNA: TGTGCCAGCAGCCGCTCAGGTGGGAGCGGGCCCAGGGGGATTGAAGCTTTCTTT
CDR3 protein: CASSRSGGSGPRGIEAFF

D gene: TRBD1
J gene: TRBJ2-7
V gene: TRBV6-5
clone size: -
CDR3 DNA: TGTGCCAGCAAAGACAGGGACACCTACGAGCAGTACTTC
CDR3 protein: CASKDRDTYEQYF

D gene: -
J gene: TRBJ1-2
V gene: TRBV11-2
clone size: -
CDR3 DNA: TGTGCCAGCAGCCGCCAGGAGGGTGGCTATGGCTACACCTTC
CDR3 protein: CASSRQEGGYGYTF

D gene: -
J gene: TRBJ1-2
V gene: TRBV6-5
clone size: -
CDR3 DNA: TGTGCCACCAGCGGGGGGGGGATTTATGGCTACACCTTC
CDR3 protein: CATSGGGIYGYTF

D gene: TRBD2
J gene: TRBJ2-3
V gene: TRBV5-1
clone size: once
CDR3 DNA: TGCGCCAGCAGCTTGGTGAGCGGGGGGCAAGATACGCAGTATTTT
CDR3 protein: CASSLVSGGQDTQYF

D gene: TRBD1
J gene: TRBJ1-1
V gene: TRBV27
clone size: -
CDR3 DNA: TGTGCCAGCAGTCGAGGAACGACAGGGTCTGAAGCTTTCTTT
CDR3 protein: CASSRGTTGSEAFF

D gene: -
J gene: TRBJ2-7
V gene: TRBV4-1
clone size: once
CDR3 DNA: TGCGCCAGCAGCCAAGATTGGGCTACCAAAACCTCCTACGAGCAGTACTTC
CDR3 protein: CASSQDWATKTSYEQYF

D gene: -
J gene: TRBJ1-3
V gene: TRBV4-3
clone size: -
CDR3 DNA: TGCGCCAGCAGCCAAGCAGGCGACTCTGGAAACACCATATATTTT
CDR3 protein: CASSQAGDSGNTIYF

D gene: -
J gene: TRBJ1-2
V gene: TRBV6-1
clone size: -
CDR3 DNA: TGTGCCAGCAGTGAACAGTGGGACAATGGCTACACCTTC
CDR3 protein: CASSEQWDNGYTF

D gene: -
J gene: TRBJ1-6
V gene: TRBV7-2
clone size: -
CDR3 DNA: TGTGCCAGCAGCTTAGCGCAAGGGGTACAATCACCCCTCCACTTT
CDR3 protein: CASSLAQGVQSPLHF

D gene: TRBD2
J gene: TRBJ2-3
V gene: TRBV7-3
clone size: -
CDR3 DNA: TGTGCCAGCAGCCCCCGACTAGCGGGGGGCTTCACAGATACGCAGTATTTT
CDR3 protein: CASSPRLAGGFTDTQYF

D gene: TRBD2
J gene: TRBJ2-5
V gene: TRBV4-2
clone size: -
CDR3 DNA: TGTGCCAGCAGCCAAGGTCCCGGGGGGGCGGAAGAGACCCAGTACTTC
CDR3 protein: CASSQGPGGAEETQYF

D gene: -
J gene: TRBJ2-1
V gene: TRBV10-3
clone size: -
CDR3 DNA: TGTGCCATCAGTGAGTCGAGGGCAGGGGCGCGGAATGAGCAGTTCTTC
CDR3 protein: CAISESRAGARNEQFF

D gene: TRBD1
J gene: TRBJ1-2
V gene: TRBV5-1
clone size: -
CDR3 DNA: TGCGCCAGCAGCCCCATAGGGACAGGGAAGGGCTACACCTTC
CDR3 protein: CASSPIGTGKGYTF

D gene: TRBD2
J gene: TRBJ2-5
V gene: TRBV7-3
clone size: -
CDR3 DNA: TGTGCCAGCAGCAGTAGCGGGGGGCAAACAGAGACCCAGTACTTC
CDR3 protein: CASSSSGGQTETQYF

D gene: TRBD1
J gene: TRBJ2-7
V gene: TRBV3-1/TRBV3-2
clone size: -
CDR3 DNA: TGTGCCAGCAGCCTAGGGACAGGGGGCTCCTACGAGCAGTACTTC
CDR3 protein: CASSLGTGGSYEQYF

D gene: -
J gene: TRBJ1-1
V gene: TRBV7-9
clone size: few
CDR3 DNA: TGTGCCAGCACTATCGACACTGAAGCTTTCTTT
CDR3 protein: CASTIDTEAFF

D gene: -
J gene: TRBJ2-7
V gene: TRBV25-1
clone size: -
CDR3 DNA: TGTGCCAGCACAACATCCTACGAGCAGTACTTC
CDR3 protein: CASTTSYEQYF

D gene: -
J gene: TRBJ1-6
V gene: TRBV7-6
clone size: -
CDR3 DNA: TGTGCCAGCAGCTCCCAGGGTTCACCCCTCCACTTT
CDR3 protein: CASSSQGSPLHF

D gene: -
J gene: TRBJ2-4
V gene: TRBV6-5
clone size: -
CDR3 DNA: TGTGCCAGCACGCAGGGCCCCCCCCGAAACATTCAGTACTTC
CDR3 protein: CASTQGPPRNIQYF

D gene: -
J gene: TRBJ1-5
V gene: TRBV9
clone size: -
CDR3 DNA: TGTGCCAGCAGCGTAGATGGGGCTTTCAAGCCCCAGCATTTT
CDR3 protein: CASSVDGAFKPQHF

D gene: TRBD1
J gene: TRBJ1-2
V gene: TRBV19
clone size: -
CDR3 DNA: TGTGCCAGTAGTAAACTCGGGACAGGAGCCTTCCAAGTCTATGGCTACACCTTC
CDR3 protein: CASSKLGTGAFQVYGYTF

D gene: TRBD1
J gene: TRBJ2-7
V gene: TRBV5-1
clone size: -
CDR3 DNA: TGCGCCAGCAGCTTGGGGGACAGGATTTCCTACGAGCAGTACTTC
CDR3 protein: CASSLGDRISYEQYF

D gene: -
J gene: TRBJ2-3
V gene: TRBV18
clone size: -
CDR3 DNA: TGTGCCAGCTCATCCCGGGACACAGTTCGGCCAGATACGCAGTATTTT
CDR3 protein: CASSSRDTVRPDTQYF

D gene: -
J gene: TRBJ1-1
V gene: TRBV5-6
clone size: few
CDR3 DNA: TGTGCCAGCAGCTTGGACTACACTGAAGCTTTCTTT
CDR3 protein: CASSLDYTEAFF

D gene: -
J gene: TRBJ1-2
V gene: TRBV12-3/TRBV12-4
clone size: -
CDR3 DNA: TGTGCCAGCAGTCCAGGGGACTATGGCTACACCTTC
CDR3 protein: CASSPGDYGYTF

D gene: -
J gene: TRBJ1-4
V gene: TRBV27
clone size: -
CDR3 DNA: TGTGCCAGCAGTCCGGGGGGGGTACAAGAAAAACTGTTTTTT
CDR3 protein: CASSPGGVQEKLFF

D gene: -
J gene: TRBJ1-2
V gene: TRBV5-4
clone size: -
CDR3 DNA: TGTGCCAGCATGTCTAGGCTCTCGCCATTTTATGGCTACACCTTC
CDR3 protein: CASMSRLSPFYGYTF

D gene: TRBD1
J gene: TRBJ2-7
V gene: TRBV25-1
clone size: -
CDR3 DNA: TGTGCCAGCAGTGACAAGACAGGGTCGTACGAGCAGTACTTC
CDR3 protein: CASSDKTGSYEQYF

D gene: -
J gene: TRBJ2-1
V gene: TRBV4-1
clone size: few
CDR3 DNA: TGCGCCAGCAGCCAAGATCCGGGGGGCTCCACGTTCTTC
CDR3 protein: CASSQDPGGSTFF

D gene: TRBD1
J gene: TRBJ1-2
V gene: TRBV7-2
clone size: -
CDR3 DNA: TGTGCCAGCAGTTATGACAGGGGCTATGGCTACACCTTC
CDR3 protein: CASSYDRGYGYTF

D gene: -
J gene: TRBJ2-1
V gene: TRBV7-2
clone size: -
CDR3 DNA: TGTGCCAGCAGCTTAGTACAGGGTTCCTACAATGAGCAGTTCTTC
CDR3 protein: CASSLVQGSYNEQFF

D gene: -
J gene: TRBJ2-1
V gene: TRBV5-1
clone size: -
CDR3 DNA: TGCGCCAGCAGCTTGGGTTCGGGGGGCACCTACAATGAGCAGTTCTTC
CDR3 protein: CASSLGSGGTYNEQFF

D gene: TRBD1
J gene: TRBJ2-7
V gene: TRBV27
clone size: -
CDR3 DNA: TGTGCCAGCAGTTCATACCTAAGAGACAGGGTAGGGGAGCAGTACTTC
CDR3 protein: CASSSYLRDRVGEQYF

D gene: TRBD2
J gene: TRBJ2-1
V gene: TRBV30
clone size: -
CDR3 DNA: TGTGCCTGGAGTGTACAATTAGGGACTAGCGGGGGCGGGAATGAGCAGTTCTTC
CDR3 protein: CAWSVQLGTSGGGNEQFF

D gene: -
J gene: TRBJ1-1
V gene: TRBV12-3/TRBV12-4
clone size: -
CDR3 DNA: TGTGCCTCGAACGGGCTCCGGGGGACTGAAGCTTTCTTT
CDR3 protein: CASNGLRGTEAFF

D gene: TRBD1
J gene: TRBJ1-2
V gene: TRBV9
clone size: -
CDR3 DNA: TGTGCCAGCAGCCCTCGGACAGGGGGCGGCTATGGCTACACCTTC
CDR3 protein: CASSPRTGGGYGYTF

D gene: TRBD1
J gene: TRBJ1-4
V gene: TRBV18
clone size: -
CDR3 DNA: TGTGCCAGCTCACTGGACAGGTCTAATGAAAAACTGTTTTTT
CDR3 protein: CASSLDRSNEKLFF

D gene: TRBD1
J gene: TRBJ1-2
V gene: TRBV7-2
clone size: -
CDR3 DNA: TGTGCCAGCAGCCAAAGATCCTTCCCGGGACAGGGGTTTGGCTACACCTTC
CDR3 protein: CASSQRSFPGQGFGYTF

D gene: -
J gene: TRBJ1-5
V gene: TRBV28
clone size: -
CDR3 DNA: TGTGCCAGCAGTTTACCCTCGGCGGGCAATCAGCCCCAGCATTTT
CDR3 protein: CASSLPSAGNQPQHF

D gene: -
J gene: TRBJ2-2
V gene: TRBV18
clone size: once
CDR3 DNA: TGTGCCAGCTCACGGGACACCTCGAACACCGGGGAGCTGTTTTTT
CDR3 protein: CASSRDTSNTGELFF

D gene: TRBD1
J gene: TRBJ2-7
V gene: TRBV5-1
clone size: -
CDR3 DNA: TGCGCCAGCAGCTTAAGGACAGGTCCGTCCTACGAGCAGTACTTC
CDR3 protein: CASSLRTGPSYEQYF

D gene: -
J gene: TRBJ2-1
V gene: TRBV15
clone size: -
CDR3 DNA: TGTGCCACCAGCAGAGATGACAGGATTTACAATGAGCAGTTCTTC
CDR3 protein: CATSRDDRIYNEQFF

D gene: -
J gene: TRBJ1-6
V gene: TRBV4-3
clone size: -
CDR3 DNA: TGCGCCAGCAGCCAAGATTTTAGTAGCTCCTATAATTCACCCCTCCACTTT
CDR3 protein: CASSQDFSSSYNSPLHF

D gene: TRBD1
J gene: TRBJ1-2
V gene: TRBV29-1
clone size: once
CDR3 DNA: TGCAGCGCACCAACCGGGACAGGGTTCAGCTACACCTTC
CDR3 protein: CSAPTGTGFSYTF

D gene: -
J gene: TRBJ2-1
V gene: TRBV12-3/TRBV12-4
clone size: -
CDR3 DNA: TGTGCCAGCAGTTTTGCAGGGGTGGATGAGCAGTTCTTC
CDR3 protein: CASSFAGVDEQFF

D gene: TRBD1
J gene: TRBJ1-6
V gene: TRBV3-1/TRBV3-2
clone size: -
CDR3 DNA: TGTGCCAGCAGCCAAGGACAGGGGTCTCGAACGGATAATTCACCCCTCCACTTT
CDR3 protein: CASSQGQGSRTDNSPLHF

D gene: -
J gene: TRBJ2-7
V gene: TRBV9
clone size: -
CDR3 DNA: TGTGCCAGCAGCGTAGGTTCGACAGGATACGAGCAGTACTTC
CDR3 protein: CASSVGSTGYEQYF

D gene: -
J gene: TRBJ2-7
V gene: TRBV19
clone size: -
CDR3 DNA: TGTGCCAGTGGTCCCCGGGACAAACCCTACGAGCAGTACTTC
CDR3 protein: CASGPRDKPYEQYF

D gene: -
J gene: TRBJ2-3
V gene: TRBV7-3
clone size: -
CDR3 DNA: TGTGCCAGCAGCACCCAGGGGAGTGCAGATACGCAGTATTTT
CDR3 protein: CASSTQGSADTQYF

D gene: TRBD1
J gene: TRBJ1-1
V gene: TRBV4-2
clone size: -
CDR3 DNA: TGTGCCAGCAGCCAGGGACAGGGGTTGAACACTGAAGCTTTCTTT
CDR3 protein: CASSQGQGLNTEAFF